This is a list of T cell receptor beta chains from one sample in a study of beta chain features in type 1 diabetes. Produced via immunoSEQ multiplex PCR; TCRdb's table is partial and in-frame only. The sample lists under 450,000 clones, more than 12% occurring once. Sequenced: naive CD4+ T cells from blood. The receptors were sampled from a woman between 18 and 29 years old in good health. Both conserved end residues are part of each CDR3. D genes are given only for firm matches. Not every row has a clone size; where given, it reads once, few, many or a size class.

>TRBJ2-2|TRBV19|TRBD1|.
TGTGCCAGTAGTTCACAGGGGGCTGGTAACACCGGGGAGCTGTTTTTT
CASSSQGAGNTGELFF
>TRBJ2-7|TRBV15|.|.
TGTGCCACCAGCAGACCAGCACAGGGTTTCGTCTCCTACGAGCAGTACTTC
CATSRPAQGFVSYEQYF
>TRBJ2-5|TRBV5-1|.|few
TGCGCCAGCAGCTTGGGTCCAGGGATACAAGAGACCCAGTACTTC
CASSLGPGIQETQYF
>TRBJ1-2|TRBV27|TRBD1|few
TGTGCCAGCAGGACCATTCAGGGGGCAAACTATGGCTACACCTTC
CASRTIQGANYGYTF
>TRBJ1-3|TRBV29-1|.|few
TGCAGCGTTGAATGGGCAGGAGGAAACACCATATATTTT
CSVEWAGGNTIYF
>TRBJ2-7|TRBV7-2|TRBD2|few
TGTGCCAGCAGTCGAAGGACTAGCGGGAGCAGGACATCCTACGAGCAGTACTTC
CASSRRTSGSRTSYEQYF
>TRBJ2-1|TRBV5-4|.|.
TGTGCCAGCAGCGGGGGGTGGTCAGGTCTCAATGAGCAGTTCTTC
CASSGGWSGLNEQFF
>TRBJ2-5|TRBV2|.|.
TGTGCCAGCAGTGAGCAGGGTTCGCGGTCGGAGACCCAGTACTTC
CASSEQGSRSETQYF
>TRBJ2-5|TRBV28|.|few
TGTGCCAGCAGTTCCTCGGGAAACCAATATCGAGGGACCCAGTACTTC
CASSSSGNQYRGTQYF
>TRBJ2-1|TRBV7-2|TRBD2|.
TGTGCCAGCAGCCGGACTAGCGTCAACAATGAGCAGTTCTTC
CASSRTSVNNEQFF
>TRBJ2-5|TRBV30|.|.
TGTGCCTGGAGTGGGACAGACCAAGAGACCCAGTACTTC
CAWSGTDQETQYF
>TRBJ2-7|TRBV5-4|TRBD2|few
TGTGCCAGCAGCCCCTCGCTAGCGGGATTGAGCGAGCAGTACTTC
CASSPSLAGLSEQYF
>TRBJ2-5|TRBV7-2|TRBD1|few
TGTGCCAGCAGCACCTGGACAGGTCCGGGAGAGACCCAGTACTTC
CASSTWTGPGETQYF
>TRBJ2-1|TRBV15|.|few
TGTGCCACCAGCAGAGATAGGAGGGCCTCCTCCTACAATGAGCAGTTCTTC
CATSRDRRASSYNEQFF
>TRBJ2-7|TRBV18|.|.
TGTGCCAGCTCACCAGGGAGCTCCTACGAGCAGTACTTC
CASSPGSSYEQYF
>TRBJ2-4|TRBV30|TRBD1|.
TGTGCCTGGGGGGGGACAGGGAAAGCCAAAAACATTCAGTACTTC
CAWGGTGKAKNIQYF
>TRBJ2-7|TRBV4-3|TRBD2|once
TGCGCCAGCAGCCCCCGGGTAGCGGGTACCTACGAGCAGTACTTC
CASSPRVAGTYEQYF
>TRBJ2-2|TRBV7-8|.|few
TGTGCCAGCAGCAACAGGTTAACGAACACCGGGGAGCTGTTTTTT
CASSNRLTNTGELFF
>TRBJ1-1|TRBV7-9|.|.
TGTGCCAGCAGCTTCCAGGGTTTGGAGAACACTGAAGCTTTCTTT
CASSFQGLENTEAFF
>TRBJ2-4|TRBV6-5|TRBD2|.
TGTGCCAGCAGACAGCGGGAGGGCCGGGACATTCAGTACTTC
CASRQREGRDIQYF
>TRBJ1-2|TRBV7-3|.|.
TGTGCCAGCAGCTTAAATCAGATCTATGGCTACACCTTC
CASSLNQIYGYTF
>TRBJ2-2|TRBV30|TRBD2|.
TGTGCCTGGGGGACTAGCGGGACGAACACCGGGGAGCTGTTTTTT
CAWGTSGTNTGELFF
>TRBJ1-4|TRBV4-3|.|few
TGCGCCAGCAGCCAAATGTCAGGGATCGGTGAAAAACTGTTTTTT
CASSQMSGIGEKLFF
>TRBJ1-2|TRBV5-6|.|.
TGTGCCAGCAGCTTGAGCGGGACGTGGGGAGACTATGGCTACACCTTC
CASSLSGTWGDYGYTF
>TRBJ2-1|TRBV18|TRBD2|few
TGTGCCAGCTCACCATTCAGCGGGCCTAGCGGGATCCTTGAGCAGTTCTTC
CASSPFSGPSGILEQFF
>TRBJ1-2|TRBV2|.|few
TGTGCCAGCAGGACAGGTTCTAACTATGGCTACACCTTC
CASRTGSNYGYTF
>TRBJ2-2|TRBV4-1|.|few
TGCGCCAGCAGCCAAGACAGGGAGCTGTTTTTT
CASSQDRELFF
>TRBJ1-5|TRBV19|.|few
TGTGCCAGTAGTATGGACGGACAGCTAAGCAATCAGCCCCAGCATTTT
CASSMDGQLSNQPQHF
>TRBJ2-5|TRBV7-8|TRBD2|few
TGTGCCAGCAGCTTAAGTAGTACGGGAGGGCCTCAGGAGACCCAGTACTTC
CASSLSSTGGPQETQYF